This T cell receptor (beta chain) was profiled in a study of T-cell memory formation after mild COVID-19. Findings and caveats of the study: Balance between CD4 and CD8 was seen in clones contracting day 15 to 85, and a CD4+ lean was seen in later expanders.

With respect to this clonotype: No antigen is known for it.

Germline CDR1 MNHEY, CDR2 SVGAGI. V gave up 6 bases and J gave up 5 bases, with 16 bases separating them. This CDR3 has 14 residues. TCRdb reprocessed the 5' RACE reads with MiXCR, giving one entry per CDR3 protein. The sample consists of roughly 450,000 distinct CDR3 sequences, approximately 18% of them appearing once. Material for sequencing was PBMCs or a T cell subset sorted from them (not recorded which). This receptor was taken from a man younger than 30 who had mild COVID-19 (a few samples of this study predate the infection). Cell type and time point are not known. The rearrangement joins TRBV6-5 to TRBJ1-1; TRBD1 might be the D (6 bases). CDR3 nucleotide sequence: TGTGCCAGCAGACCGACAGGACCAGGGACTGAAGCTTTCTTT. This translates into CASRPTGPGTEAFF.